Shown below are 11 T cell receptor beta chains from a single sample sequenced in a study of cytomegalovirus exposure and HLA in healthy donors. A multiplex PCR was run with 60 Vbeta primers and 13 Jbeta primers. Assay: immunoSEQ multiplex PCR; the TCRdb copy retains only in-frame clones and omits some. This table holds roughly 120,000 clones, 74% found once. Sequenced: PBMCs. These receptors were collected from a woman in her thirties or forties in good health and CMV-seropositive.

The CDR3, as DNA: TGTGCCAGCTCACCATTCCCAGGGAAGTATGGCTACACCTTC. Residues: CASSPFPGKYGYTF. The chain links TRBV18 to TRBJ1-2, with D tentatively TRBD1 (5 bases). Per the germline V gene, CDR1 is KGHSH and CDR2 is LQKENI. The CDR3 runs to 14 residues. V was trimmed by 2 bases and J by 5 bases, leaving 12 bases between them. The entire variable domain, with the rest obtained from reference TRBV18 and TRBJ1-2, is as follows: NAGVMQNPRHLVRRRGQEARLRCSPMKGHSHVYWYRQLPEEGLKFMVYLQKENIIDESGMPKERFSAEFPKEGPSILRIQQVVRGDSAAYFCASSPFPGKYGYTFGSGTRLTVV.

J is TRBJ1-2 and V is TRBV7-3, with 8 bases matching TRBD1. With V trimmed by 5 bases and J by 4 bases, 6 bases remained unmatched. This CDR3 is 14 amino acids long. Germline V gene sequence: CDR1 SGHTA, CDR2 FQGTGA. CDR3 DNA: TGTGCCAGCAGCGAGCAGGGGGCTGGCTATGGCTACACCTTC. Residues: CASSEQGAGYGYTF.

The chain joins TRBV7-9 to TRBJ2-3; D gene uncertain. The CDR3 contains 13 residues. Germline V gives CDR1 SEHNR, CDR2 FQNEAQ (reference sequence). The germline V and J ends were trimmed by 4 bases and 0 bases, with 5 bases remaining between them. The DNA of the CDR3 is TGTGCCAGCAGCTCCTCTAGCACAGATACGCAGTATTTT. It specifies CASSSSSTDTQYF.

The chain is built from TRBV9 and TRBJ2-1; 13 bases match TRBD2. The V and J ends lost 3 bases and 9 bases, in that order; junction bases with no gene match: 6. The germline CDR1 and CDR2 sequences are SGDLS and YYNGEE. The length of the CDR3 is 15 residues. This CDR3 is CASSEDTSGGGEQFF. In nucleotides, the CDR3 is TGTGCCAGCAGCGAGGACACTAGCGGGGGGGGTGAGCAGTTCTTC. The variable domain in full, with the rest retrieved from reference TRBV9 and TRBJ2-1, is DSGVTQTPKHLITATGQRVTLRCSPRSGDLSVYWYQQSLDQGLQFLIQYYNGEERAKGNILERFSAQQFPDLHSELNLSSLELGDSALYFCASSEDTSGGGEQFFGPGTRLTVL.

V is TRBV5-4 and J is TRBJ2-4, with 11 bases aligning to TRBD2. J was trimmed by 4 bases and V by 2 bases; bases with no gene match: 5. The CDR3 is made up of 16 amino acids. Germline lookup yields CDR1 SGHNT and CDR2 YYREEE (reference sequence). The CDR3 loop reads CASSFTSGGVKNIQYF. The CDR3 DNA reads TGTGCCAGCAGCTTCACTAGCGGGGGTGTGAAAAACATTCAGTACTTC.

This clone appeared a few times. With only one base between it and a far larger clone, this is likely a read error. The same CDR3 also results from other DNA sequences found in this sample. The chain links TRBV5-5 to TRBJ1-2; D is ambiguous. V was trimmed by 4 bases and J by 5 bases, leaving 18 bases between them. In germline, CDR1 is SGHKS, CDR2 YYEKEE (reference sequence). The CDR3 is 15 residues long. The CDR3 nucleotides are TGTGCCAGCAGCCAAGAAGAGGGAAGGGTTTATGGCTACACCTTC. Its protein is CASSQEEGRVYGYTF.

The CDR3 region has the DNA TGTGCCAGCACCATGACAGGGGGATGGTCAGATACGCAGTATTTT. Amino acids: CASTMTGGWSDTQYF. This chain uses TRBV2 with TRBJ2-3, with 9 bases aligning to TRBD1. Trimming cost V 7 bases and J 4 bases; bases outside gene matches: 9. Germline loops: CDR1 SNHLY, CDR2 FYNNEI. The CDR3 is 15 amino acids.

Comment on this clone: This specimen includes other DNA sequences encoding the same CDR3. The CDR3 sequence: CASSLGQGGYGYTF. DNA of the CDR3: TGCGCCAGCAGCTTAGGACAGGGCGGCTATGGCTACACCTTC. The V and J genes are TRBV5-1 and TRBJ1-2; 8 positions match TRBD1. This CDR3 contains 14 residues. Germline V CDR1 and CDR2: SGHRS, YFSETQ. V lost 2 bases to trimming and J lost 4 bases; unmatched junction nucleotides: 4.

V and J are TRBV5-4 and TRBJ2-1, with 9 bases that match TRBD1. Trimming cost V 1 base and J 6 bases; bases outside gene matches: 8. Germline V gives CDR1 SGHNT, CDR2 YYREEE (reference sequence). The CDR3 is 16 residues long. Here the CDR3 DNA reads TGTGCCAGCAGCTTGTCCCGGGACAGGGAGCTCAATGAGCAGTTCTTC. It translates to CASSLSRDRELNEQFF.

V is TRBV19 and J is TRBJ1-2, with D possibly being TRBD1 (5 bases). The CDR3 runs 13 residues. V was pared by 6 bases and J by 7 bases, with 15 bases between. Germline CDR1 and CDR2: LNHDA and SQIVND (reference sequence). CDR3 coding DNA: TGTGCCAGTAGCTCAATGGGGGGAACTGGCTACACCTTC. Its protein is CASSSMGGTGYTF.

The chain is built from TRBV11-2 and TRBJ2-3, with 12 bases fitting TRBD2. CDR3 length: 20 amino acids. CDR1 and CDR2 from the germline V gene are SGHAT and FQNNGV. J lost 2 bases, V lost 0 bases, and 12 bases had no gene match. The CDR3 DNA reads as TGTGCCAGCAGCTTAGATTCCCTAAGACTAGCGGGGGTATACACAGATACGCAGTATTTT. Translation gives CASSLDSLRLAGVYTDTQYF.